This T cell receptor (beta chain) comes out of a study of cytomegalovirus exposure and HLA in healthy donors. This CDR3 comprises 15 residues. CDR1 is MGHRA, CDR2 YSYEKL, per germline. V shed 0 bases and J 8 bases; nucleotides not matched to a gene: 7. The assay was immunoSEQ multiplex PCR, and TCRdb's table has in-frame clones only and misses some. The table records about 71,000 clones, about 94% of them present only once. This TCR was sampled from a woman between 18 and 30 years old in good health and CMV-seronegative. The gene calls are TRBV4-1 and TRBJ1-1, with 9 bases fitting TRBD1. Sequenced: PBMCs. Here the CDR3 reads CASSQDLGTGWEAFF. As DNA, the CDR3 is TGCGCCAGCAGCCAAGATTTAGGGACAGGGTGGGAAGCTTTCTTT.